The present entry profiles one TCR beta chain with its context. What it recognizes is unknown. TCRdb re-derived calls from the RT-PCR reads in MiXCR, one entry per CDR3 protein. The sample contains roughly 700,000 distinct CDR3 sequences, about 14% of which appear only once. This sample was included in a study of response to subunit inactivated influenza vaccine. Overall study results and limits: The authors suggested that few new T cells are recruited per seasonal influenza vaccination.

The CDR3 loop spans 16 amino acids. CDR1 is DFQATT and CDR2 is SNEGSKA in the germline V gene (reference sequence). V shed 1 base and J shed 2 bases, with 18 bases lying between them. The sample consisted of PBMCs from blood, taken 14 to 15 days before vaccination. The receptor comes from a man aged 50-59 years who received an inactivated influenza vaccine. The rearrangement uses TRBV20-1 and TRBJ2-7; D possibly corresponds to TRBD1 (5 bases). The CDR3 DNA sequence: TGCAGTGCTAGAGCCTTTCGCAGGGCCCCCGCCTACGAGCAGTACTTC. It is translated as CSARAFRRAPAYEQYF.